This T cell receptor (beta chain) was documented in a study of blood T cell repertoires in COVID-19. Study background: Sources were T cells, B-cell-depleted T cells, or PBMCs; the material itself was cDNA or gDNA.

The CDR3 is made up of 16 amino acids. Trimming cost V 2 bases and J 4 bases; bases outside gene matches: 13. The germline V gene encodes CDR1 SQVTM and CDR2 ANQGSEA. Authors' processing steps: For nucleated cells, counts were estimated from reference gene primer amplification. TCRdb keeps only in-frame clones here, not all; method: immunoSEQ multiplex PCR. That table furnishes V, J and clone size, whereas the DNA furnished D and trimming. The table has approximately 110,000 clones, approximately 88% seen once. The sample taken for sequencing was peripheral blood. The rearrangement joins TRBV29-1 to TRBJ1-1; 7 bases fit TRBD1. The TCR was taken from an older woman with acute or convalescent COVID-19. The CDR3 coding sequence is TGCAGCGTTGAAAATTCTCCAGGGGGACTCAGCACTGAAGCTTTCTTT. Protein: CSVENSPGGLSTEAFF.